The 4 T cell receptor beta chains below all came from one sample that was sequenced in a study of blood T cell repertoires in COVID-19. Assay used: immunoSEQ multiplex PCR; TCRdb lists only in-frame clones, some missing. This table has about 76,000 clones, around 88% appearing once. The sample was peripheral blood. These receptors were obtained from a man aged 25-45 years with acute or convalescent COVID-19.

The V and J genes are TRBV2 and TRBJ2-7, with a weak D call TRBD2 (6 bases). The germline gives CDR1 SNHLY, CDR2 FYNNEI. Trimming shortened V by 8 bases and J by 0 bases, and 14 bases separated the two germline ends. This CDR3 comprises 14 residues. For the CDR3, the DNA is TGTGCCAGCCTCGGGGGAGAAGGCTCCTACGAGCAGTACTTC. This sequence encodes CASLGGEGSYEQYF.

The chain combines TRBV2 with TRBJ2-7; D is possibly TRBD1 (5 bases). Germline CDR1 SNHLY, CDR2 FYNNEI. V was clipped by 10 bases and J by 0 bases, with 19 bases between them. The length of the CDR3 is 15 residues. In nucleotides, the CDR3 is TGTGCCATCACACCACAGGCCACCCGCTCCTACGAGCAGTACTTC. As protein: CAITPQATRSYEQYF. Using reference TRBV2 and TRBJ2-7 for the parts outside the CDR3, the full variable domain is EPEVTQTPSHQVTQMGQEVILRCVPISNHLYFYWYRQILGQKVEFLVSFYNNEISEKSEIFDDQFSVERPDGSNFTLKIRSTKLEDSAMYFCAITPQATRSYEQYFGPGTRLTVT.

The CDR3 region has the DNA TGCGCCAGCAGCCAATATCCGGGTGCTGACACTGAAGCTTTCTTT. It yields the protein CASSQYPGADTEAFF. This chain connects TRBV4-3 to TRBJ1-1; no clear D gene. Germline lookup yields CDR1 LGHNA and CDR2 YSLEER. There are 15 residues in the CDR3. V was cut by 2 bases and J by 3 bases, with 13 bases left in between.

The chain combines TRBV30 with TRBJ2-6; no definite D call. The CDR3 extends over 15 amino acids. Germline-derived CDR1 and CDR2 are GTSNPN and SVGIG (reference sequence). V was pared by 1 base and J by 1 base, with 8 bases between. CDR3 amino acids: CAWSEEWSGANVLTF. CDR3 DNA sequence: TGTGCCTGGAGTGAAGAGTGGTCTGGGGCCAACGTCCTGACTTTC.